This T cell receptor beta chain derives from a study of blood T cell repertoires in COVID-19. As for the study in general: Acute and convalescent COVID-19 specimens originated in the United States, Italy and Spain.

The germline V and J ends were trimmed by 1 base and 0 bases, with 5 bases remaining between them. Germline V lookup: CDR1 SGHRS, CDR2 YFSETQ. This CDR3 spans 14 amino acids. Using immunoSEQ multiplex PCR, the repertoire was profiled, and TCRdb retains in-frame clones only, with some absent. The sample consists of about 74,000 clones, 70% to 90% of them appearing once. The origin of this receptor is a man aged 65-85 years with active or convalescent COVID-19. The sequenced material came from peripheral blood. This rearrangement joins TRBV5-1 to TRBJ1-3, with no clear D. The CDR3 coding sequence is TGCGCCAGCAGCTTGACATTCTCTGGAAACACCATATATTTT. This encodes CASSLTFSGNTIYF.